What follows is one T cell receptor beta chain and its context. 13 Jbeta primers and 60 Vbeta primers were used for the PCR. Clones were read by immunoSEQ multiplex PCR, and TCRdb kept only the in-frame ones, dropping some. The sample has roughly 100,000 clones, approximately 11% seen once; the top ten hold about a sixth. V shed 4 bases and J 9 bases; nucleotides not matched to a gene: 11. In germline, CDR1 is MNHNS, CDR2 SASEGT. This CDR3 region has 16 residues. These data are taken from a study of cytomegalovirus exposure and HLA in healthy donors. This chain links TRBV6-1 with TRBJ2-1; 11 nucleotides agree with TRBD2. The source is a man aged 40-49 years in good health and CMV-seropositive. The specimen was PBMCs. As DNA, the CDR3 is TGTGCCAGCAGTGCGGGACTAGCGGCCCAACGGCGTGAGCAGTTCTTC. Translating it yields CASSAGLAAQRREQFF.